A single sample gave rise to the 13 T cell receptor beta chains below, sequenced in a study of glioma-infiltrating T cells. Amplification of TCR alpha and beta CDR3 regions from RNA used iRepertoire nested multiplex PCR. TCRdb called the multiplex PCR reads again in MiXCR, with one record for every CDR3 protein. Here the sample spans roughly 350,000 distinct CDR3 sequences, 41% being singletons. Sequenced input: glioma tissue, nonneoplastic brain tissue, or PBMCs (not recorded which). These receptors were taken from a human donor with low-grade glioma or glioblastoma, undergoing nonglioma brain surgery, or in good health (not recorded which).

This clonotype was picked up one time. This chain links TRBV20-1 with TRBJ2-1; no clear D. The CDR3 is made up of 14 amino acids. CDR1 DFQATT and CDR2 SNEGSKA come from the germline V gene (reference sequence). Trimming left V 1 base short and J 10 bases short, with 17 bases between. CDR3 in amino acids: CSARGRMGSYEQFF. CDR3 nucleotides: TGCAGTGCTAGAGGCCGTATGGGATCTTACGAGCAGTTCTTC.

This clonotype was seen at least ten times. CDR3 loop: CASSQSSFGSYNEQFF. The CDR3 nucleotides are TGTGCCAGCAGTCAAAGCTCATTTGGGTCCTACAATGAGCAGTTCTTC. This chain links TRBV27 with TRBJ2-1; no firm D call. Trimming took off 5 bases at V and 1 base at J, with 15 bases between the two ends. Germline values: CDR1 MNHEY, CDR2 SMNVEV (reference sequence). The CDR3 extends over 16 amino acids.

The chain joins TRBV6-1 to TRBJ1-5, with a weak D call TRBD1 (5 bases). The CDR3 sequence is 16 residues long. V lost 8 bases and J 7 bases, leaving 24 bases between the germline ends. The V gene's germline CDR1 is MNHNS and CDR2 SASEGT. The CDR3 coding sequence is TGTGCCAGCGCCCCCCGACGGGGTGCGCGGGGCCAGCCCCAGCATTTT. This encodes CASAPRRGARGQPQHF.

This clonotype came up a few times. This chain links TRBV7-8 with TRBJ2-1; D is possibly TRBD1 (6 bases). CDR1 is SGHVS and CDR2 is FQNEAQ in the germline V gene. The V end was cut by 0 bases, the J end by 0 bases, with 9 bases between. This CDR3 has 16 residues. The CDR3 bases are TGTGCCAGCAGCTTAGCGGGGGCTAGCTCCTACAATGAGCAGTTCTTC. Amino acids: CASSLAGASSYNEQFF.

The CDR3 DNA follows: TGCAGCGTTGACATCCAGAACACCGGGGAGCTGTTTTTT. Translated, it gives CSVDIQNTGELFF. J is TRBJ2-2 and V is TRBV29-1, with D hard to call. Germline V gene lookup returns CDR1 SQVTM and CDR2 ANQGSEA. This CDR3 region has 13 residues. V lost 3 bases to trimming and J lost 1 base, with 6 bases between them.

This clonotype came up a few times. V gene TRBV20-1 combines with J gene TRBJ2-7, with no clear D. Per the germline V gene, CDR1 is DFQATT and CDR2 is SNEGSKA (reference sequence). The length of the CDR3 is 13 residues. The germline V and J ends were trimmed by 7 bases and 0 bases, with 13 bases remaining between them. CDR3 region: CSGPVTSSYEQYF. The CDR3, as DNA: TGCAGTGGTCCGGTAACGAGCTCCTACGAGCAGTACTTC.

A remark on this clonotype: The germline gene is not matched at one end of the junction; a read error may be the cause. DNA of the CDR3: TGTGCCAGCAGCTTGAGGGGTTCTCGGGAGACCGAGTACTTC. Its translation is CASSLRGSRETEYF. The V gene is TRBV7-2, the J gene TRBJ2-5; possibly TRBD2 for D (6 bases). Germline lookup yields CDR1 SGHTA and CDR2 FQGNSA. This CDR3 is 14 amino acids long.

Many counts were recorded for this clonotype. The CDR3 DNA is TGTGCCAGCAGTTACTTAGCGACGGTTAATGAGCAGTTCTTC. It encodes CASSYLATVNEQFF. This chain uses TRBV6-5 with TRBJ2-1; maybe TRBD2 (5 bases). There are 14 residues in the CDR3. The V end lost 1 base, the J end lost 7 bases, and 11 bases lay between the germline ends. CDR1 MNHEY and CDR2 SVGAGI come from the germline V gene.

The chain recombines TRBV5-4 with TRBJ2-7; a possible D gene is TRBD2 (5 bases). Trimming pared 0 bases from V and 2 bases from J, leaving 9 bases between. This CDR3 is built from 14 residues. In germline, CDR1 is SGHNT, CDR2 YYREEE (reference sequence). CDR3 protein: CASSLASPPYEQYF. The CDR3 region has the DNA TGTGCCAGCAGCTTGGCTAGCCCTCCCTACGAGCAGTACTTC. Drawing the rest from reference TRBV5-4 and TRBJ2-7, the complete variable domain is ETGVTQSPTHLIKTRGQQVTLRCSSQSGHNTVSWYQQALGQGPQFIFQYYREEENGRGNFPPRFSGLQFPNYSSELNVNALELDDSALYLCASSLASPPYEQYFGPGTRLTVT.

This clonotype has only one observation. CDR3 loop: CASSPSSGGTASGYTF. The DNA for the CDR3 is TGTGCCAGCAGCCCTTCGTCAGGGGGCACAGCGAGTGGCTACACCTTC. V and J are TRBV7-6 and TRBJ1-2; 8 bases agree with TRBD1. Germline V lookup: CDR1 SGHVS, CDR2 FNYEAQ. CDR3 size: 16 residues. With V trimmed by 5 bases and J by 7 bases, 15 bases remained unmatched.

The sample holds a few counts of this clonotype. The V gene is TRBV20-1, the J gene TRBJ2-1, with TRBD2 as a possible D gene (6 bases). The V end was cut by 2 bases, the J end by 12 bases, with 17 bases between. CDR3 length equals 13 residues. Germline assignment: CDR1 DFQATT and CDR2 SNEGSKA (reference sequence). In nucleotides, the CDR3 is TGCAGTGCTAGATACTGGGGAGGAGTGGTGCAGTTCTTC. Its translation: CSARYWGGVVQFF.

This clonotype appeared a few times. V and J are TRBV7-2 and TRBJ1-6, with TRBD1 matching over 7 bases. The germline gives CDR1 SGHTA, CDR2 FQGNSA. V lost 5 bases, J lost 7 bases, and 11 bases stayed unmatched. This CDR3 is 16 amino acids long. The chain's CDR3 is CASSRRAGQINSPLHF. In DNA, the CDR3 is TGTGCCAGCAGCCGGAGAGCGGGACAGATAAATTCACCCCTCCACTTT.

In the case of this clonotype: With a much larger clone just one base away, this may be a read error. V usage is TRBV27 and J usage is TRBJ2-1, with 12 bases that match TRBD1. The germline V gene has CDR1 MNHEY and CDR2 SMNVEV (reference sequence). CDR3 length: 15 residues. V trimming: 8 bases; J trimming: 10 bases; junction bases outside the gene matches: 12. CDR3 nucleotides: TGTGCCAGCGCAAGCCGGGACAGGGGGCCATACGAGCAGTTCTTC. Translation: CASASRDRGPYEQFF.